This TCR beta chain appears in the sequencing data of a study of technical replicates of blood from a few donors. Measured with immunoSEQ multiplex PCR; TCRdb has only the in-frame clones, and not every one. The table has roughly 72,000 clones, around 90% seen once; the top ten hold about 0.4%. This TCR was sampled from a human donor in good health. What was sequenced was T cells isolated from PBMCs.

The CDR3 loop is CASSYSRAAGETQYF. In DNA form, the CDR3 reads TGTGCCAGCAGTTACTCGAGGGCAGCGGGGGAGACCCAGTACTTC. The chain carries TRBV6-5 and TRBJ2-5, with 7 bases lining up with TRBD2. The CDR3 is 15 amino acids. Per germline, CDR1 MNHEY and CDR2 SVGAGI. Trimming removed 0 bases from V and 5 bases from J; junction bases left unmatched: 6.